This T cell receptor (beta chain) was found in a study of Tregs in tolerant kidney transplant recipients (dated by TCRdb to between 2017 and 2020). Turning to the overall study: Before combined kidney and bone marrow transplantation, this study identified donor-specific regulatory T cells using TCRbeta sequencing and then followed those same cells after transplant.

Transplants used related donors with nonmyeloablative bone marrow transplantation; mixed chimerism was transient in the human trials. Unstimulated Tregs (CD4+CD25+CD127-), CD4+ non-Tregs (CD4+CD25-), CD4 and CD8 cells were FACS-sorted from thawed PBMCs. The patients were a few recipients of combined kidney and bone marrow transplants from the ITN036ST trial, and samples were available only from these trial subjects. Healthy control blood was processed to PBMCs with a Ficoll density gradient and then cryopreserved, whereas patient PBMCs were collected both before and after transplant. The CDR3 runs 16 amino acids, cysteine and phenylalanine included. The DNA covers only part of the CDR3, 39 bases in frame from base 1. Compared with germline, V lacks 6 bases and J lacks 3 bases; bases without a gene match: 6. The germline V gene provides CDR1 SNHLY and CDR2 FYNNEI. Points the paper makes about the study in general: Because the study included only a small number of patients, the results must be confirmed in larger populations and under other immunosuppression protocols. Biological reproducibility was not directly assessed, although technical replication error appeared to be minimal. For some patients the PCR primers changed over time, which made it impossible to compare the samples from those patients at the nucleotide level. Expanding Tregs with activated donor B cells appeared to identify the most biologically relevant and donor-specific TCRbeta repertoire. In tolerant patients, donor-specific Tregs expanded more than Tregs overall, which suggests antigen-driven rather than nonspecific expansion.

For TCRbeta CDR3 sequencing, genomic DNA was extracted from sorted cells using the QIAGEN DNeasy Blood and Tissue Kit. High-throughput TCRbeta CDR3 sequencing was carried out commercially through immunoSEQ, with PCR amplification with bias correction and internal controls included. The authors' pipeline ran thus. Unique productive TCRbeta sequences were defined by CDR3 nucleotide sequence where primers matched, and otherwise by CDR3 amino acid sequence together with Vbeta and Jbeta genes. As a correction for sorting error, sequences shared between sorted populations at a frequency ratio of 2:1 or less were discarded, and the remaining shared sequences were assigned to the higher population. Donor-reactive sequences were defined as at least 5-fold expanded in CFSE-low cells versus unstimulated cells, with frequency of at least 0.01% in CFSE-low cells. Repertoire divergence was quantified by Jensen-Shannon divergence using the top 100 TCRbeta sequences ranked by frequency. For samples with multiple sequencing runs, sorting error was corrected in each run separately before the runs were combined. What TCRdb holds here is the immuneACCESS table cut down to in-frame rearrangements. Part of the clones is not present; checked against another copy, under half of the missing clones reflect an unresolved V gene, and the others are unexplained. That table furnishes V, J and clone size, whereas the DNA furnished D and trimming. The table of this sample itemizes some 29,000 clones. About 1.9% of the sample is taken by the ten largest.

As regards this clone: Its specific antigen is unknown. The read ends 3 residues shy of where the CDR3 ends; the end is completed using the germline J gene.

Sequenced material: CD4+ T cells from blood (PBMCs), taken 24 months after the transplant. This chain joins TRBV2 to TRBJ2-7; 15 central nucleotides agree with TRBD2. The source is a human patient who received a combined kidney and bone marrow transplant. After a transplant, the graft donor may have provided part of the T cells. CDR3 bases read: TGTGCCAGCAGCCCTGGACTAGCGGGAGGGAACTACGAG. Its product reads: CASSPGLAGGNYE. The full CDR3 is CASSPGLAGGNYEQYF. Joined to the reference TRBV2 and TRBJ2-7 proteins, this CDR3 gives the full variable domain: EPEVTQTPSHQVTQMGQEVILRCVPISNHLYFYWYRQILGQKVEFLVSFYNNEISEKSEIFDDQFSVERPDGSNFTLKIRSTKLEDSAMYFCASSPGLAGGNYEQYFGPGTRLTVT.